This is a list of T cell receptor beta chains from one sample in a study of shared clonotypes between healthy human individuals. Profiling relied on immunoSEQ multiplex PCR, and the TCRdb table lists in-frame clones only, not all of them. The sample lists millions of clones, approximately 94% seen once, with 1.5% to 2% in the top ten. Sequencing was done on a sample of naive CD8+ T cells from PBMCs. Receptors originate from a man between 18 and 35 years old in good health. Some clones in this sample may be carry-over from other donors' samples. Each CDR3 is given with its conserved first and last residue. Each record gives: clone size, V gene, D gene, J gene, CDR3 protein, CDR3 DNA. A D gene is named only where the DNA matches it firmly. Clone sizes are given selectively: once, few, many, or a class where the clone is expanded.

clone size: .
V gene: TRBV29-1
D gene: .
J gene: TRBJ1-4
CDR3 protein: CSAQRGGGYNEKLFF
CDR3 DNA: TGCAGCGCTCAAAGGGGGGGAGGCTATAATGAAAAACTGTTTTTT

clone size: few
V gene: TRBV6-4
D gene: .
J gene: TRBJ2-7
CDR3 protein: CASSDGYEQYF
CDR3 DNA: TGTGCCAGCAGTGACGGCTACGAGCAGTACTTC

clone size: once
V gene: TRBV4-1
D gene: .
J gene: TRBJ2-1
CDR3 protein: CASSQETRELSSYNEQFF
CDR3 DNA: TGCGCCAGCAGCCAAGAAACGAGGGAACTGTCATCCTACAATGAGCAGTTCTTC

clone size: .
V gene: TRBV27
D gene: .
J gene: TRBJ2-7
CDR3 protein: CASSSLGEQYF
CDR3 DNA: TGTGCCAGCAGTTCCCTTGGAGAGCAGTACTTC

clone size: few
V gene: TRBV15
D gene: .
J gene: TRBJ1-4
CDR3 protein: CAAGTIKGKLFF
CDR3 DNA: TGTGCCGCCGGGACCATCAAGGGGAAACTGTTTTTT

clone size: .
V gene: TRBV27
D gene: .
J gene: TRBJ1-1
CDR3 protein: CASSPAGVTEAFF
CDR3 DNA: TGTGCCAGCAGTCCCGCGGGGGTCACTGAAGCTTTCTTT

clone size: .
V gene: TRBV7-9
D gene: .
J gene: TRBJ2-7
CDR3 protein: CASSSSSLLAYEQYF
CDR3 DNA: TGTGCCAGCAGCTCCTCCTCCTTGCTTGCCTACGAGCAGTACTTC

clone size: .
V gene: TRBV5-6
D gene: .
J gene: TRBJ2-5
CDR3 protein: CASRQRAAQETQYF
CDR3 DNA: TGTGCCAGCAGACAACGCGCGGCCCAAGAGACCCAGTACTTC

clone size: .
V gene: TRBV7-9
D gene: TRBD2
J gene: TRBJ2-7
CDR3 protein: CASSSPGGYHEQYF
CDR3 DNA: TGTGCCAGCAGCTCACCGGGAGGGTATCACGAGCAGTACTTC

clone size: .
V gene: TRBV11-2
D gene: .
J gene: TRBJ1-3
CDR3 protein: CASSQTGSSGNTIYF
CDR3 DNA: TGTGCCAGCAGCCAAACAGGGAGCTCTGGAAACACCATATATTTT

clone size: .
V gene: TRBV11-2
D gene: .
J gene: TRBJ1-1
CDR3 protein: CASSLGGLSTEAFF
CDR3 DNA: TGTGCCAGCAGCTTGGGGGGGTTAAGCACTGAAGCTTTCTTT

clone size: few
V gene: TRBV19
D gene: .
J gene: TRBJ1-1
CDR3 protein: CASSIGVGNTEAFF
CDR3 DNA: TGTGCCAGTAGTATTGGGGTGGGAAACACTGAAGCTTTCTTT

clone size: .
V gene: TRBV19
D gene: .
J gene: TRBJ1-2
CDR3 protein: CASSIGRYGYTF
CDR3 DNA: TGTGCCAGTAGTATCGGGAGGTATGGCTACACCTTC

clone size: .
V gene: TRBV7-8
D gene: TRBD2
J gene: TRBJ2-2
CDR3 protein: CASSHGLASPGELFF
CDR3 DNA: TGTGCCAGCAGCCACGGACTAGCTTCTCCCGGGGAGCTGTTTTTT

clone size: .
V gene: TRBV27
D gene: .
J gene: TRBJ2-5
CDR3 protein: CASRFIGGTQYF
CDR3 DNA: TGTGCCAGCAGATTCATAGGGGGGACCCAGTACTTC

clone size: .
V gene: TRBV7-9
D gene: .
J gene: TRBJ2-1
CDR3 protein: CASSLNSESGPNEQFF
CDR3 DNA: TGTGCCAGCAGCTTAAACTCGGAGAGCGGACCTAATGAGCAGTTCTTC

clone size: .
V gene: TRBV7-9
D gene: .
J gene: TRBJ2-1
CDR3 protein: CASSHVLSGRHNEQFF
CDR3 DNA: TGTGCCAGCAGCCACGTCTTGAGTGGCAGACACAATGAGCAGTTCTTC

clone size: .
V gene: TRBV7-9
D gene: TRBD2
J gene: TRBJ2-3
CDR3 protein: CASLGGSLSTDTQYF
CDR3 DNA: TGTGCCAGCCTCGGGGGGAGCCTTAGCACAGATACGCAGTATTTT

clone size: .
V gene: TRBV7-2
D gene: .
J gene: TRBJ2-5
CDR3 protein: CASSFSGKETQYF
CDR3 DNA: TGTGCCAGCAGCTTTTCCGGGAAAGAGACCCAGTACTTC

clone size: few
V gene: TRBV7-2
D gene: .
J gene: TRBJ1-1
CDR3 protein: CASSYWGRAFF
CDR3 DNA: TGTGCCAGCAGCTATTGGGGTAGGGCTTTCTTT

clone size: .
V gene: TRBV5-1
D gene: .
J gene: TRBJ1-1
CDR3 protein: CASSWEGTEAFF
CDR3 DNA: TGCGCCAGCAGCTGGGAGGGCACTGAAGCTTTCTTT

clone size: .
V gene: TRBV7-3
D gene: TRBD1
J gene: TRBJ2-7
CDR3 protein: CASSRGTGDDYEQYF
CDR3 DNA: TGTGCCAGCAGCCGGGGGACAGGGGACGACTACGAGCAGTACTTC

clone size: .
V gene: TRBV23-1
D gene: .
J gene: TRBJ1-1
CDR3 protein: CASSHQSYMTEAFF
CDR3 DNA: TGCGCCAGCAGTCACCAATCGTACATGACTGAAGCTTTCTTT

clone size: .
V gene: TRBV27
D gene: TRBD2
J gene: TRBJ2-1
CDR3 protein: CASLRRGSGGTNEQFF
CDR3 DNA: TGTGCCAGCCTCAGGCGTGGTAGCGGGGGGACAAATGAGCAGTTCTTC

clone size: .
V gene: TRBV4-3
D gene: .
J gene: TRBJ2-2
CDR3 protein: CASSQDIIRGLNTGELFF
CDR3 DNA: TGCGCCAGCAGCCAAGATATAATTCGGGGATTGAACACCGGGGAGCTGTTTTTT

clone size: .
V gene: TRBV19
D gene: TRBD1
J gene: TRBJ2-7
CDR3 protein: CASSIWGTGGYEQYF
CDR3 DNA: TGTGCCAGTAGTATTTGGGGGACAGGGGGCTACGAGCAGTACTTC

clone size: .
V gene: TRBV4-1
D gene: .
J gene: TRBJ2-2
CDR3 protein: CASSQEEGRSGELFF
CDR3 DNA: TGCGCCAGCAGCCAAGAGGAAGGGAGGAGCGGGGAGCTGTTTTTT

clone size: .
V gene: TRBV10-2
D gene: .
J gene: TRBJ2-1
CDR3 protein: CASRYGNPNEQFF
CDR3 DNA: TGCGCCAGCAGGTACGGGAATCCCAATGAGCAGTTCTTC

clone size: .
V gene: TRBV9
D gene: .
J gene: TRBJ2-7
CDR3 protein: CASSPGLAPNSYEQYF
CDR3 DNA: TGTGCCAGCAGCCCAGGACTCGCCCCGAACTCCTACGAGCAGTACTTC

clone size: .
V gene: TRBV19
D gene: .
J gene: TRBJ1-1
CDR3 protein: CASSTTGVFTEAFF
CDR3 DNA: TGTGCCAGTAGTACCACCGGGGTGTTCACTGAAGCTTTCTTT

clone size: .
V gene: TRBV7-9
D gene: TRBD1
J gene: TRBJ1-1
CDR3 protein: CASSPELRGMNTEAFF
CDR3 DNA: TGTGCCAGCAGCCCAGAACTCAGGGGGATGAACACTGAAGCTTTCTTT

clone size: .
V gene: TRBV21-1
D gene: .
J gene: TRBJ1-2
CDR3 protein: CASSKHWAARWIDTF
CDR3 DNA: TGTGCCAGCAGCAAACATTGGGCGGCCAGGTGGATCGACACCTTC

clone size: .
V gene: TRBV9
D gene: TRBD1
J gene: TRBJ1-1
CDR3 protein: CASSGRTGFTEAFF
CDR3 DNA: TGTGCCAGCAGCGGACGGACAGGGTTCACTGAAGCTTTCTTT

clone size: .
V gene: TRBV2
D gene: .
J gene: TRBJ2-7
CDR3 protein: CASTPSYEQYF
CDR3 DNA: TGTGCCAGCACCCCCTCCTACGAGCAGTACTTC

clone size: .
V gene: TRBV27
D gene: .
J gene: TRBJ1-1
CDR3 protein: CASSLSSRVTEAFF
CDR3 DNA: TGTGCCAGCAGTTTATCGTCCAGGGTTACTGAAGCTTTCTTT

clone size: .
V gene: TRBV27
D gene: .
J gene: TRBJ2-1
CDR3 protein: CASSLRDSSYNEQFF
CDR3 DNA: TGTGCCAGCAGTTTACGTGACAGCTCCTACAATGAGCAGTTCTTC

clone size: .
V gene: TRBV5-5
D gene: .
J gene: TRBJ2-2
CDR3 protein: CASSRWGNGELFF
CDR3 DNA: TGTGCCAGCAGCCGTTGGGGGAACGGGGAGCTGTTTTTT

clone size: .
V gene: TRBV7-9
D gene: .
J gene: TRBJ2-3
CDR3 protein: CASSLDRQTSTDTQYF
CDR3 DNA: TGTGCCAGCAGCTTAGATCGGCAGACTAGCACAGATACGCAGTATTTT

clone size: .
V gene: TRBV2
D gene: .
J gene: TRBJ1-1
CDR3 protein: CASSVLASSQNTEAFF
CDR3 DNA: TGTGCCAGCAGTGTATTGGCCTCTTCCCAGAACACTGAAGCTTTCTTT

clone size: .
V gene: TRBV29-1
D gene: TRBD1
J gene: TRBJ1-2
CDR3 protein: CSVRDRGRDGYTF
CDR3 DNA: TGCAGCGTGAGGGACAGGGGAAGGGATGGCTACACCTTC